The next 17 T cell receptor beta chains were all read from a single sample in a study of vaccination and CD4 T cells after COVID-19. With the Oncomine TCR Beta short-read assay, DNA from cultured CD4+ T cells was sequenced. TCRdb itself ran the PCR reads through MiXCR, one entry per CDR3 protein. The sample records about 9,000 distinct CDR3 sequences, about half being singletons. Antigen specificity for these receptors is unknown. Treatment specified: roughly 11-day PBMC culture with coronavirus spike peptide pools or control peptides (ViraFEST assay). These CD4+ T cells came from an unexposed donor, sampled before the COVID-19 pandemic (2011-2018). Sample: CD4+ T cells from blood, cultured in vitro. All receptors derive from a human donor in good health.

This clonotype was observed a handful of times. The V call is TRBV7-9, the J call TRBJ1-1; D is uncertain. Per the germline V gene, CDR1 is SEHNR and CDR2 is FQNEAQ (reference sequence). There are 15 residues in the CDR3. Trimming shortened V by 2 bases and J by 1 base, and 11 bases separated the two germline ends. The CDR3 DNA follows: TGTGCCAGCAGCTTAATGGCGAACGAGAACACTGAAGCTTTCTTT. This sequence encodes CASSLMANENTEAFF.

The gene calls are TRBV7-9 and TRBJ1-4; the match to TRBD1 covers 7 bases. The germline CDR1 and CDR2 sequences are SEHNR and FQNEAQ (reference sequence). CDR3 length: 18 residues. Trimming removed 1 base from V and 0 bases from J; junction bases left unmatched: 8. This chain's CDR3 is CASSLGTGATATNEKLFF. DNA for the CDR3: TGTGCCAGCAGCTTAGGAACAGGGGCGACTGCAACTAATGAAAAACTGTTTTTT.

The V call is TRBV6-4, the J call TRBJ2-2; D unclear. The length of the CDR3 is 14 residues. The germline V gene has CDR1 MRHNA and CDR2 SNTAGT. With 2 bases removed from V and 6 bases from J, the gap between germline ends came to 10 bases. The CDR3 region has the DNA TGTGCCAGCAGTGACGGGCAATCAGCCGGGGAGCTGTTTTTT. Protein product: CASSDGQSAGELFF.

The chain recombines TRBV28 with TRBJ2-5, with 9 bases that match TRBD1. CDR1 and CDR2 from the germline V gene are MDHEN and SYDVKM. J was trimmed by 4 bases and V by 6 bases; bases with no gene match: 12. This CDR3 contains 16 residues. The CDR3 here is CASSTPGTGTRETQYF. In DNA, the CDR3 is TGTGCCAGCAGCACCCCTGGGACAGGGACGCGAGAGACCCAGTACTTC.

The rearrangement links TRBV7-9 to TRBJ2-7, with D perhaps TRBD2 (5 bases). Trimming cost V 5 bases and J 7 bases, with 12 bases left between them. This CDR3 is built from 12 residues. Germline V gene lookup returns CDR1 SEHNR and CDR2 FQNEAQ (reference sequence). This CDR3 is CASSISRGEQYF. Written as DNA, the CDR3 is TGTGCCAGCAGCATCTCGCGAGGGGAGCAGTACTTC.

This clonotype was counted only a few times. The rearrangement links TRBV29-1 to TRBJ2-7, with TRBD2 matching over 7 bases. From germline, CDR1 is SQVTM and CDR2 ANQGSEA. The CDR3 contains 12 residues. The V and J ends lost 7 bases and 3 bases, in that order; junction bases with no gene match: 6. The CDR3 nucleotides are TGCAGCGGGGGGGAGGGTGGCTACGAGCAGTACTTC. This gives the protein CSGGEGGYEQYF.

This clonotype was recorded a few times. The V and J genes are TRBV2 and TRBJ2-5; 11 nucleotides agree with TRBD1. The CDR3 spans 14 residues. V gave up 8 bases and J gave up 4 bases; unmatched junction bases: 6. From germline, CDR1 is SNHLY and CDR2 FYNNEI. The CDR3 region is CASGQGAIAETQYF. CDR3 in DNA: TGTGCCAGCGGACAGGGGGCAATCGCAGAGACCCAGTACTTC.

The chain employs TRBV5-1 and TRBJ2-1; 7 bases are a match to TRBD2. CDR3 length: 16 residues. The J segment lost 4 bases and the V segment lost 0 bases, leaving 7 bases of the junction unmatched. CDR1 SGHRS and CDR2 YFSETQ come from the germline V gene. DNA for the CDR3: TGCGCCAGCAGCTTGGGAGTAGTGGGGGGGTACAATGAGCAGTTCTTC. This gives the protein CASSLGVVGGYNEQFF.

This clonotype was observed a few times. V is TRBV20-1 and J is TRBJ1-1; tentative D call: TRBD1 (6 bases). The CDR3 is 14 amino acids. Germline V gives CDR1 DFQATT, CDR2 SNEGSKA (reference sequence). Trimming cost V 6 bases and J 2 bases, with 16 bases left between them. The CDR3 loop reads CSADLYRDNTEAFF. The CDR3, as DNA: TGCAGTGCGGACCTCTACAGGGATAACACTGAAGCTTTCTTT.

This chain links TRBV5-4 with TRBJ2-4; 9 nucleotides align to TRBD1. Germline CDR1 and CDR2: SGHNT and YYREEE (reference sequence). CDR3 length equals 14 residues. With 4 bases clipped from V and 8 bases from J, the junction kept 7 bases outside the gene matches. DNA of the CDR3: TGTGCCAGCAGCGTGGGACAGGGAGGGGACATTCAGTACTTC. This gives the protein CASSVGQGGDIQYF.

This clonotype has just a few counts. The gene calls are TRBV5-1 and TRBJ1-1; D ambiguous. The CDR3 runs 11 residues. The V and J ends lost 4 bases and 2 bases respectively, with 3 bases between them. The V gene's germline CDR1 is SGHRS and CDR2 YFSETQ. CDR3 bases: TGCGCCAGCAGCCTTAACACTGAAGCTTTCTTT. It encodes CASSLNTEAFF. Complete variable domain (other parts from reference TRBV5-1 and TRBJ1-1): KAGVTQTPRYLIKTRGQQVTLSCSPISGHRSVSWYQQTPGQGLQFLFEYFSETQRNKGNFPGRFSGRQFSNSRSEMNVSTLELGDSALYLCASSLNTEAFFGQGTRLTVV.

This clonotype was seen only once. The chain joins TRBV28 to TRBJ2-1; a weak D match, TRBD1 (5 bases). Trimming shortened V by 6 bases and J by 9 bases, and 18 bases separated the two germline ends. The CDR3 has 14 amino acids. Germline V gene sequence: CDR1 MDHEN, CDR2 SYDVKM. The CDR3 DNA reads as TGTGCCAGCAGCCGCGGACAACTGGATGGTGAGCAGTTCTTC. It specifies CASSRGQLDGEQFF.

V and J are TRBV4-3 and TRBJ1-2; D is undetermined. The ends were cut back, 0 bases at V and 2 bases at J, with 7 bases in the middle. This CDR3 comprises 14 residues. Germline V gene data show CDR1 as LGHNA and CDR2 as YSLEER. The CDR3: CASSQEALNYGYTF. As DNA, the CDR3 is TGCGCCAGCAGCCAAGAAGCCTTAAACTATGGCTACACCTTC.

The V call is TRBV20-1, the J call TRBJ2-2; possible D gene TRBD1, 6 bases. V was clipped by 4 bases and J by 0 bases, with 15 bases between them. The germline CDR1 and CDR2 sequences are DFQATT and SNEGSKA (reference sequence). This CDR3 has 16 amino acids. CDR3 sequence reads: CSAIRTAETNTGELFF. CDR3 in DNA: TGCAGTGCTATACGGACAGCTGAAACGAACACCGGGGAGCTGTTTTTT.

This clonotype appeared a few times. The chain joins TRBV29-1 to TRBJ2-7, with a tentative D call TRBD1 (5 bases). Between the trimmed V and J ends, which lost 6 bases and 2 bases, there was a span of 14 bases. Germline V lookup: CDR1 SQVTM, CDR2 ANQGSEA. The CDR3 runs 13 residues. For the CDR3, the DNA is TGCAGCGTAGCCCCCAGGGTCGCCTACGAGCAGTACTTC. Translating gives CSVAPRVAYEQYF.

The rearrangement links TRBV6-1 to TRBJ2-2; 8 bases map to TRBD1. Trimming cost V 7 bases and J 6 bases; bases outside gene matches: 4. The CDR3 covers 13 residues. Germline V gene data show CDR1 as MNHNS and CDR2 as SASEGT. Here the CDR3 reads CASTDRGSGELFF. CDR3 in DNA: TGTGCCAGCACCGACAGGGGATCCGGGGAGCTGTTTTTT.

The chain uses TRBV5-4 and TRBJ1-2; a possible D gene is TRBD1 (5 bases). The CDR3 runs 14 residues. CDR1 and CDR2 (germline): SGHNT, YYREEE (reference sequence). Deletions cut 2 bases from V and 1 base from J, with 9 bases between. The CDR3: CASSFEGYNYGYTF. CDR3 nucleotides: TGTGCCAGCAGCTTCGAGGGGTATAACTATGGCTACACCTTC.